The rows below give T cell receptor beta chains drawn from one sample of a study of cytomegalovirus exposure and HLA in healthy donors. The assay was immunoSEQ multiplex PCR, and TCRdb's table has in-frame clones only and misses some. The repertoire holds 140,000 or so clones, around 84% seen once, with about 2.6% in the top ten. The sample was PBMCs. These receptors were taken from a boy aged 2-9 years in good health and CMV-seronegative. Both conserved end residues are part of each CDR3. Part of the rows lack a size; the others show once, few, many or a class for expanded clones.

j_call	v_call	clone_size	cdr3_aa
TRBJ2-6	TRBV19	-	CASSTMGQGASGANVLTF
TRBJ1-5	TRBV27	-	CASSLSGTRISNQPQHF
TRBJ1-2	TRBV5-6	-	CASGEADREIGYTF
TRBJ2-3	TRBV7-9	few	CASSLDAGTDTQYF
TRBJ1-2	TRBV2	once	CASSGTGGGYTF
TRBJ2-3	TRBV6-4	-	CASSTGSGDDTQYF
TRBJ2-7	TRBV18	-	CASSLVLAGVFVQYF
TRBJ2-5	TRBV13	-	CASSLGLGEVMGETQYF
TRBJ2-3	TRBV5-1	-	CASSLEPTGGAPDTQYF
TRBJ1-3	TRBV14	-	CASSQVNQGQSGNTIYF
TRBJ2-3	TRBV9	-	CASSTTTSTDTQYF
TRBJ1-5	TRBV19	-	CASLRQGGNQPQHF
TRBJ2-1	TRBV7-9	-	CASSLRESYDEQFF
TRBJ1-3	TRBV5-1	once	CASSQRGGSSGNTIYF
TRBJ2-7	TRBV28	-	CASSLLGTGTSGRIHEQYF
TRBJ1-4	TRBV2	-	CASNEGGDEKLFF
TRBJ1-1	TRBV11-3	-	CASSPAGLWNTEAFF
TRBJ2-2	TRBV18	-	CASSPNRADTGELFF
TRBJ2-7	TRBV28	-	CASSLGWAGGYEQYF
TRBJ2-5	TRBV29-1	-	CSYPGLAGETQYF
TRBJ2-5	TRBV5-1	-	CASRRGTLSGVKQETQYF
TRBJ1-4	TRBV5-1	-	CASTQGAPNEKLFF
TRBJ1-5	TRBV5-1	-	CASSLGSTDNQPQHF
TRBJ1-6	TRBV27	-	CASSLSPRSPLHF
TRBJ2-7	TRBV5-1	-	CASSLPSGSWGEQYF
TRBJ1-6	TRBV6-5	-	CASSYSISLRESPLHF
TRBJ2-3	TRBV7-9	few	CASSSSASGSSDTQYF